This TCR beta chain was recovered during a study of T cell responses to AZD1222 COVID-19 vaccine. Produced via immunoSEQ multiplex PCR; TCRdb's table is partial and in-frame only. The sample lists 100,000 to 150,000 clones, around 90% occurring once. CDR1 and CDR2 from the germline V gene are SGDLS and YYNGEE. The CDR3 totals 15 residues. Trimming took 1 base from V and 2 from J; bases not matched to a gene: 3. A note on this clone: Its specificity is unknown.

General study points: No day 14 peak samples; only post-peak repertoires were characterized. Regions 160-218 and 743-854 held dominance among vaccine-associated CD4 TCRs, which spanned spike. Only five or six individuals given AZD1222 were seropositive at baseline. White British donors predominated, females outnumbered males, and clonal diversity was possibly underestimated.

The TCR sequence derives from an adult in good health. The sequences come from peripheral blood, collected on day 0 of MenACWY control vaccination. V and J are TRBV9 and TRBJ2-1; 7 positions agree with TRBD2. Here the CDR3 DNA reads TGTGCCAGCAGCGTATTGGCGGGGGCCTACAATGAGCAGTTCTTC. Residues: CASSVLAGAYNEQFF. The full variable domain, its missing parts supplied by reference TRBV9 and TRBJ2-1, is DSGVTQTPKHLITATGQRVTLRCSPRSGDLSVYWYQQSLDQGLQFLIQYYNGEERAKGNILERFSAQQFPDLHSELNLSSLELGDSALYFCASSVLAGAYNEQFFGPGTRLTVL.